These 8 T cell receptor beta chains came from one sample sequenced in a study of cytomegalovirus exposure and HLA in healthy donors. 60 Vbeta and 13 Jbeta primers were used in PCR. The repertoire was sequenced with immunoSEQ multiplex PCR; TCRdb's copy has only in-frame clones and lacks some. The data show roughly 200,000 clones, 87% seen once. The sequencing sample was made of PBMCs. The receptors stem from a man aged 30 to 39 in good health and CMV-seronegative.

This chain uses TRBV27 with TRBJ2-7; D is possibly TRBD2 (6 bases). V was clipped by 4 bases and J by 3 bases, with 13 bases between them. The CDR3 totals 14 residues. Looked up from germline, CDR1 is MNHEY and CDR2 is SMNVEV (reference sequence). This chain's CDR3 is CASSSGEKDYEQYF. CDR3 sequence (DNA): TGTGCCAGCAGTTCGGGAGAGAAAGACTACGAGCAGTACTTC.

The CDR3 coding sequence is TGTGCCAGCAGCTTGGCCCCCACCCTATTGGTTTTTCTAACGCAGTATTTT. This gives the protein CASSLAPTLLVFLTQYF. V is TRBV5-6 and J is TRBJ2-3; D not resolved. Per the germline V gene, CDR1 is SGHDT and CDR2 is YYEEEE. V lost 0 bases and J lost 9, with 23 bases in between. This CDR3 has 17 amino acids.

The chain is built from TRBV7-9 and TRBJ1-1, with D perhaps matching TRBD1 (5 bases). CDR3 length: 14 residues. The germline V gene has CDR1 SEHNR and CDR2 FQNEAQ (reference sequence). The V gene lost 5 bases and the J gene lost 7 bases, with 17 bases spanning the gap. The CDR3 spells CASSKESRVDEAFF. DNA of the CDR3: TGTGCCAGCAGCAAAGAGAGCAGGGTTGATGAAGCTTTCTTT.

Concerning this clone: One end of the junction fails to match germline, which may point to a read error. The CDR3 bases are TGTGCTAGCAGCTTGGGTAGCGCGAACACCGGGGAGCTGTTTTTT. It is translated as CASSLGSANTGELFF. The gene calls are TRBV7-7 and TRBJ2-2; weak D call: TRBD2 (5 bases). Germline V gene lookup returns CDR1 SSHAT and CDR2 FNYEAQ (reference sequence). This CDR3 is built from 15 residues.

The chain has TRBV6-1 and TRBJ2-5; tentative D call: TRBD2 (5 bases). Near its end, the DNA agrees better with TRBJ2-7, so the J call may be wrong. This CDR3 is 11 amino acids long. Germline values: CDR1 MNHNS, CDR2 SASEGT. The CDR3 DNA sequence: TGTGCCAGTCGGGGTCCCGACGAGCAGTACTTC. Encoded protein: CASRGPDEQYF.

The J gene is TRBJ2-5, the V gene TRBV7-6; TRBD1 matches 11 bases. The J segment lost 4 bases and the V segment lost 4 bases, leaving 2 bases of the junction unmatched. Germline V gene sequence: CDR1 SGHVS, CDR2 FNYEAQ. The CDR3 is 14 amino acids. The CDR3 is CASSSGQGGETQYF. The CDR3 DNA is TGTGCCAGCAGCTCGGGACAGGGGGGAGAGACCCAGTACTTC.

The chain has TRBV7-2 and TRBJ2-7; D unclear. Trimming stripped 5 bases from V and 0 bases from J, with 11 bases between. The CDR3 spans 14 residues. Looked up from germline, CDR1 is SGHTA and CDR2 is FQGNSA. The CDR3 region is CASSAILSSYEQYF. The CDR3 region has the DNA TGTGCCAGCAGCGCCATATTGAGCTCCTACGAGCAGTACTTC.

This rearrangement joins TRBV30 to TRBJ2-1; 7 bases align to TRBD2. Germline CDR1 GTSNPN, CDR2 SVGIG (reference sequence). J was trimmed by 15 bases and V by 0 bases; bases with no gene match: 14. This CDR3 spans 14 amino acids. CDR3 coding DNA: TGTGCCTGGAGTGTGAACAGTGCCCGGGGGGTAAGGTTCTTC. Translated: CAWSVNSARGVRFF.